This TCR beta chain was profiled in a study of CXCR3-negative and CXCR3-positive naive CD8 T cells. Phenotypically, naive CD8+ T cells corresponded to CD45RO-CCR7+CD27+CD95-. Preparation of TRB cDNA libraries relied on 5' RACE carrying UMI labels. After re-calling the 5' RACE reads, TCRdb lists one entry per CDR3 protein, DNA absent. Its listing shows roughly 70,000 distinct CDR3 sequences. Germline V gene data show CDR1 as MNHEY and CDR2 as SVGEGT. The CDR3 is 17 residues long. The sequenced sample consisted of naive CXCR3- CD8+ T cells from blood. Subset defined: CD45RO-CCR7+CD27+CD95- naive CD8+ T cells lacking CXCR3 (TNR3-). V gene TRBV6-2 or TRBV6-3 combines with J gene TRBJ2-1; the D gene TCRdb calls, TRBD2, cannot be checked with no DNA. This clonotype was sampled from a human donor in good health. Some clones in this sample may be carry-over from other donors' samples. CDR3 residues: CASSYSIGLAGNNEQFF.